Listed below are T cell receptor beta chains from one sample, sequenced in a study of T cells in Graves' hyperthyroidism and ophthalmopathy. TCRdb fed the multiplex PCR reads into MiXCR, producing one record per CDR3 protein. The table shows hundreds of thousands of distinct CDR3 sequences, with more than 20% occurring only once. What was sequenced was blood. The origin of the receptors is a man under 40 with Graves' ophthalmopathy. Both conserved end residues are part of each CDR3. D genes are given only for firm matches. Size is stated for part of the rows, as once, few or many counts, or as a class when the clone is expanded.

many	14	TRBV11-2	TRBJ1-1	NA	CASSLRRGGTEAFF	TGTGCCAGCAGCTTAAGGAGGGGGGGCACTGAAGCTTTCTTT
few	12	TRBV7-3	TRBJ1-1	TRBD1	CASNQGGTEAFF	TGTGCCAGCAACCAGGGGGGGACTGAAGCTTTCTTT
many	13	TRBV11-2	TRBJ1-1	TRBD1	CASSLENRGGAFF	TGTGCCAGCAGCTTAGAGAACAGGGGGGGAGCTTTCTTT
few	13	TRBV10-3	TRBJ2-3	NA	CAISERRTDTQYF	TGTGCCATCAGTGAAAGGAGGACAGATACGCAGTATTTT
many	15	TRBV3-1	TRBJ1-5	NA	CASSQAQDSNQPQHF	TGTGCCAGCAGCCAGGCTCAGGATAGCAATCAGCCCCAGCATTTT
NA	16	TRBV24-1	TRBJ2-3	TRBD2	CATSRVAGGQTDTQYF	TGTGCCACCAGTCGGGTAGCGGGAGGGCAAACAGATACGCAGTATTTT
NA	18	TRBV27	TRBJ2-1	TRBD2	CASSSGLAAPSSYNEQFF	TGTGCCAGCAGTTCGGGACTAGCGGCCCCGAGCTCCTACAATGAGCAGTTCTTC
many	14	TRBV18	TRBJ2-7	NA	CASSQLEGGYEQYF	TGTGCCAGCTCACAGTTGGAGGGAGGCTACGAGCAGTACTTC
NA	14	TRBV2	TRBJ2-7	NA	CASSQEFATYEQYF	TGTGCCAGCAGCCAAGAGTTCGCTACCTACGAGCAGTACTTC
NA	15	TRBV12-3/TRBV12-4	TRBJ2-2	TRBD1	CASTQTGGGTGELFF	TGTGCCAGCACCCAGACAGGGGGCGGAACCGGGGAGCTGTTTTTT
many	16	TRBV12-3/TRBV12-4	TRBJ1-5	TRBD1	CASRHDGQGAIQPQHF	TGTGCCAGCAGACACGACGGACAGGGGGCGATTCAGCCCCAGCATTTT
many	15	TRBV28	TRBJ2-2	NA	CASSSWTKNTGELFF	TGTGCCAGCAGTAGTTGGACTAAGAACACCGGGGAGCTGTTTTTT
few	15	TRBV10-3	TRBJ2-7	NA	CAISERLATRSEQYF	TGTGCCATCAGTGAACGGCTAGCGACCAGATCCGAGCAGTACTTC
NA	14	TRBV28	TRBJ2-7	NA	CASSSGVPRGEQYF	TGTGCCAGCAGTTCCGGGGTTCCGAGGGGCGAGCAGTACTTC
NA	14	TRBV4-1	TRBJ2-7	NA	CASSQVAGEYEQYF	TGCGCCAGCAGCCAAGTGGCAGGAGAATACGAGCAGTACTTC
many	13	TRBV24-1	TRBJ2-7	TRBD1	CATSGTGSYEQYF	TGTGCCACCAGCGGGACAGGGTCCTACGAGCAGTACTTC
NA	15	TRBV6-1	TRBJ2-7	NA	CASSEFGGAAYEQYF	TGTGCCAGCAGTGAATTTGGGGGGGCGGCCTACGAGCAGTACTTC
few	17	TRBV15	TRBJ2-7	NA	CATSREKMTGWAYEQYF	TGTGCCACCAGCAGAGAGAAAATGACGGGCTGGGCATACGAGCAGTACTTC
NA	16	TRBV27	TRBJ1-5	NA	CASSFLSGKRGGAQHF	TGTGCCAGCAGTTTTCTTTCAGGGAAGCGGGGGGGGGCCCAGCATTTT
NA	16	TRBV28	TRBJ2-2	TRBD2	CASSPAGLAGTGELFF	TGTGCCAGCAGTCCTGCGGGACTAGCGGGCACCGGGGAGCTGTTTTTT
NA	19	TRBV28	TRBJ2-5	TRBD2	CASSYKPGLAPLLQETQYF	TGTGCCAGCAGTTACAAACCGGGACTAGCCCCTTTACTCCAAGAGACCCAGTACTTC
many	15	TRBV3-1	TRBJ2-1	TRBD2	CASSQGGSSYNEQFF	TGTGCCAGCAGCCAAGGCGGGAGCTCCTACAATGAGCAGTTCTTC
NA	13	TRBV20-1	TRBJ2-1	NA	CSGESGTYNEQFF	TGCAGTGGAGAGAGTGGGACCTACAATGAGCAGTTCTTC
NA	18	TRBV19	TRBJ1-5	NA	CASTEQNIRVFGNQPQHF	TGTGCCAGTACCGAACAAAACATCAGGGTGTTCGGGAATCAGCCCCAGCATTTT
few	13	TRBV5-1	TRBJ2-7	NA	CASSLLRTYEQYF	TGCGCCAGCAGCTTGCTCAGAACCTACGAGCAGTACTTC
NA	15	TRBV6-1	TRBJ2-1	TRBD2	CASRAGTSGINEQFF	TGTGCCAGCAGGGCCGGGACTAGCGGGATCAATGAGCAGTTCTTC
many	15	TRBV28	TRBJ2-1	TRBD1	CASSPTGDLSDEQFF	TGTGCCAGCAGCCCTACAGGGGACCTCTCCGATGAGCAGTTCTTC
few	17	TRBV6-2/TRBV6-3	TRBJ2-7	NA	CASSYGTRVLRAYEQYF	TGTGCCAGCAGTTACGGGACAAGGGTCCTTAGGGCCTACGAGCAGTACTTC
NA	19	TRBV11-2	TRBJ1-1	TRBD1	CASSQGSGQGGPGDTEAFF	TGCGCCAGCAGCCAGGGTTCGGGACAGGGTGGCCCAGGTGACACTGAAGCTTTCTTT
many	15	TRBV4-1	TRBJ2-7	TRBD2	CASSLLAGECCEQYF	TGCGCCAGCAGCCTCCTAGCGGGAGAATGTTGCGAGCAGTACTTC
NA	15	TRBV5-6	TRBJ2-7	NA	CASSLSSVSTHEQYF	TGTGCCAGCAGCTTATCCTCGGTTTCCACTCACGAGCAGTACTTC
NA	14	TRBV12-3/TRBV12-4	TRBJ2-5	NA	CASRAPGQQETQYF	TGTGCCAGCAGAGCCCCTGGACAGCAAGAGACCCAGTACTTC
many	13	TRBV30	TRBJ1-5	NA	CAWSPENDQPQHF	TGTGCCTGGAGTCCGGAGAACGATCAGCCCCAGCATTTT